This section outlines one T cell receptor beta chain sequence together with its context. This CDR3 spans 16 amino acids. The V gene's germline CDR1 is KGHSH and CDR2 LQKENI. The V segment lost 2 bases and the J segment 0 bases; nucleotides outside the gene matches: 3. This entry belongs to a study of blood T cell repertoires in COVID-19. Study summary: T cells, B-cell-depleted T cells, or PBMCs supplied cDNA or gDNA.

This table comes from immunoSEQ multiplex PCR, and its TCRdb copy is limited to in-frame clones, with some not included. The sample contains around 80,000 clones, under 85% of which appear only once. The TCR comes from a woman of 80 years or more with acute or convalescent COVID-19. J is TRBJ1-3 and V is TRBV18; 8 nucleotides align to TRBD1. Input material: peripheral blood. The CDR3 DNA reads as TGTGCCAGCTCACCAGCCGGGACAGGCTCTGGAAACACCATATATTTT. This codes for CASSPAGTGSGNTIYF. The full variable domain, in which reference TRBV18 and TRBJ1-3 provide the parts outside the CDR3, is NAGVMQNPRHLVRRRGQEARLRCSPMKGHSHVYWYRQLPEEGLKFMVYLQKENIIDESGMPKERFSAEFPKEGPSILRIQQVVRGDSAAYFCASSPAGTGSGNTIYFGEGSWLTVV.